Below, 9 T cell receptor beta chains from the same sample are listed, as sequenced in a study of T-cell memory formation after mild COVID-19. TCRdb recomputed calls from the 5' RACE reads with MiXCR, one row per CDR3 protein. The sample includes some 40,000 distinct CDR3 sequences, about 6% of them seen just once. The specimen sequenced was PBMCs or a T cell subset sorted from them (not recorded which). All receptors come from an adult who had mild COVID-19 (a few samples of this study predate the infection). Cell type and time point are not known.

There are a few counts of this clonotype. The chain employs TRBV6-2 or TRBV6-3 and TRBJ2-1; unclear D gene. Germline loops: CDR1 MNHEY, CDR2 SVGEGT. The CDR3 totals 13 residues. Trimming removed 9 bases at V and 9 bases at J, with 18 bases between. CDR3 amino acids: CASLSGLGREQFF. In nucleotides, the CDR3 is TGTGCCAGTTTGTCGGGTCTTGGCCGTGAGCAGTTCTTC.

In its sample, this clonotype was seen many times. The chain is built from TRBV20-1 and TRBJ2-3; D is unresolved. The CDR3 loop spans 13 amino acids. The V end lost 6 bases, the J end lost 3 bases, and 13 bases lay between the germline ends. Germline CDR1 is DFQATT and CDR2 is SNEGSKA (reference sequence). CDR3: CSAGNSETDTQYF. CDR3 nucleotides: TGCAGTGCCGGCAACTCTGAAACAGATACGCAGTATTTT.

This clonotype qualifies as medium-sized. This chain links TRBV5-1 with TRBJ2-7, with D possibly called TRBD1 or TRBD2 (5 bases each). V lost 0 bases, J lost 2 bases, and 9 bases lay in between. This CDR3 contains 14 residues. The germline V gene has CDR1 SGHRS and CDR2 YFSETQ. The CDR3 sequence is CASSLAQGAYEQYF. CDR3 DNA: TGCGCCAGCAGCTTGGCGCAGGGAGCCTACGAGCAGTACTTC.

Within the sample, this clonotype is medium-sized. The V gene is TRBV7-7, the J gene TRBJ2-3; 8 positions agree with TRBD2. Germline lookup yields CDR1 SSHAT and CDR2 FNYEAQ (reference sequence). The CDR3 has 15 amino acids. After removal of 2 bases from V and 4 bases from J, the junction contained 5 bases not matched to a gene. CDR3 loop: CASSLTGGLSDTQYF. The CDR3 nucleotides read TGTGCCAGCAGCTTAACGGGGGGGCTCTCAGATACGCAGTATTTT.

The chain carries TRBV29-1 and TRBJ2-2, with a possible D match to TRBD2 (5 bases). Germline values: CDR1 SQVTM, CDR2 ANQGSEA. V was pared by 4 bases and J by 1 base, with 7 bases between. The CDR3 totals 13 residues. The CDR3 nucleotides read TGCAGCGTTGGTGAGGGGAACACCGGGGAGCTGTTTTTT. Protein: CSVGEGNTGELFF.

V is TRBV20-1 and J is TRBJ2-7; the match to TRBD2 covers 7 bases. Germline values: CDR1 DFQATT, CDR2 SNEGSKA (reference sequence). The CDR3 is made up of 14 amino acids. V shed 0 bases, J shed 4 bases, and the junction held 6 bases outside the gene matches. CDR3 in DNA: TGCAGTGCTAGAGATGGAGGCGGGGGTTACGAGCAGTACTTC. Amino acid sequence: CSARDGGGGYEQYF.

This clonotype occurred many times. V and J are TRBV3-1 and TRBJ2-1, with D unresolved. The CDR3 sequence is 12 residues long. In germline, CDR1 is LGHDT, CDR2 YNNKEL (reference sequence). Trimming shortened V by 4 bases and J by 9 bases, and 10 bases separated the two germline ends. CDR3 region: CASSPLSSEQFF. CDR3 DNA: TGTGCCAGCAGCCCGCTTAGCAGTGAGCAGTTCTTC.

This clonotype appeared a few times. The genes are TRBV20-1 and TRBJ1-2; D is unresolved. CDR1 and CDR2 (germline): DFQATT, SNEGSKA (reference sequence). Trimming stripped 6 bases from V and 3 bases from J, with 17 bases between. The CDR3 consists of 14 residues. The CDR3 sequence is CSAKQEGLDYGYTF. In nucleotides, the CDR3 is TGCAGTGCCAAACAAGAGGGTCTGGACTATGGCTACACCTTC.

This chain joins TRBV2 and TRBJ2-7; 7 bases line up with TRBD1. Trimming at V came to 2 bases and at J to 6 bases, leaving 7 bases not matched to a gene. The CDR3 has 14 residues. Per germline, CDR1 SNHLY and CDR2 FYNNEI. CDR3 region: CASSEIRRQGEQYF. The CDR3 coding sequence is TGTGCCAGCAGTGAAATACGTAGACAGGGCGAGCAGTACTTC.